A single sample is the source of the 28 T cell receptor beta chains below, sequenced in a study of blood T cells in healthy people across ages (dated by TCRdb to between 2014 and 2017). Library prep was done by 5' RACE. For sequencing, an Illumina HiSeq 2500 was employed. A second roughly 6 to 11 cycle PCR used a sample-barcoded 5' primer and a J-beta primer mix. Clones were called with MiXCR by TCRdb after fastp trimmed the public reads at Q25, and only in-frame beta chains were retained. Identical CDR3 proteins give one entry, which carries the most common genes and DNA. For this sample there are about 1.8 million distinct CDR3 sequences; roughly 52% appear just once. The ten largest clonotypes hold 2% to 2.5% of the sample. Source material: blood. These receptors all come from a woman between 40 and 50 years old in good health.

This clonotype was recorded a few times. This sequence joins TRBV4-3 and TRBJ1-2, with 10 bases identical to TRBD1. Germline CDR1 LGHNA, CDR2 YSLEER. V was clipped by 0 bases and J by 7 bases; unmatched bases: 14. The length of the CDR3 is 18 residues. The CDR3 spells CASSQEGFEDRGLRGYTF. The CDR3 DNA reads TGCGCCAGCAGCCAAGAAGGTTTTGAAGACAGGGGGCTACGTGGCTACACCTTC.

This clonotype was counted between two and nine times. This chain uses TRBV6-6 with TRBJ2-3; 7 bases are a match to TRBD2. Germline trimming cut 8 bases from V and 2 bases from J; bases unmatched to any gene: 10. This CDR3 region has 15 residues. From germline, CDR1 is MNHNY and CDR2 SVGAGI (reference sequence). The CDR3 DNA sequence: TGTGCCAGCCTCGGGGCTAGCGGCCCCACAGATACGCAGTATTTT. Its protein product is CASLGASGPTDTQYF.

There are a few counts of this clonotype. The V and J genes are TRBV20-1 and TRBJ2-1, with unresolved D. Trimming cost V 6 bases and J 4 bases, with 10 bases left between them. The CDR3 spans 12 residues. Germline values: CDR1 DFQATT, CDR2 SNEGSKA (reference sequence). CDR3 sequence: CSAPDGYNEQFF. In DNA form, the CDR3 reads TGCAGTGCCCCGGACGGGTACAATGAGCAGTTCTTC.

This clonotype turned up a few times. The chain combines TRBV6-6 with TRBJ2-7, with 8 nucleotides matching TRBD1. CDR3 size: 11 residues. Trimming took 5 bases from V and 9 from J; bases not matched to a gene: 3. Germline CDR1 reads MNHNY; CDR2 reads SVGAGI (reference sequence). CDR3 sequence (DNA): TGTGCCAGCAGTCAGGGGGCGGGGCAGTACTTC. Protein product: CASSQGAGQYF.

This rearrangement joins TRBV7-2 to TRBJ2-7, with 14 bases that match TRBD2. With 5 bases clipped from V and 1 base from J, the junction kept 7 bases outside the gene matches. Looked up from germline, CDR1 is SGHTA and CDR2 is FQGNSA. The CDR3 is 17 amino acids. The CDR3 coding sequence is TGTGCCAGCAGCCCACGACTAGCGGGGGGGTCTTCCTACGAGCAGTACTTC. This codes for CASSPRLAGGSSYEQYF. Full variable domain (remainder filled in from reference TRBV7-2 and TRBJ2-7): GAGVSQSPSNKVTEKGKDVELRCDPISGHTALYWYRQSLGQGLEFLIYFQGNSAPDKSGLPSDRFSAERTGGSVSTLTIQRTQQEDSAVYLCASSPRLAGGSSYEQYFGPGTRLTVT.

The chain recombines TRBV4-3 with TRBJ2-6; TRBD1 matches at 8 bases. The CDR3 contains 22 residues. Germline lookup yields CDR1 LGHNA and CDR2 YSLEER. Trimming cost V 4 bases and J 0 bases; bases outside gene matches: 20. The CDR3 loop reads CASSPKRTAGTGAPSGANVLTF. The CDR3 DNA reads TGCGCCAGCAGCCCCAAGAGGACCGCCGGGACAGGTGCCCCCTCTGGGGCCAACGTCCTGACTTTC.

CDR3 in DNA: TGCGCCAGCAGCCGTGAACAGGTTCAACAGGATGAGCAGTTCTTC. Residues: CASSREQVQQDEQFF. This chain uses TRBV4-3 with TRBJ2-1, with a tentative D call TRBD1 (5 bases). V shed 4 bases and J shed 8 bases, with 18 bases lying between them. Germline CDR1 is LGHNA and CDR2 is YSLEER. The length of the CDR3 is 15 residues.

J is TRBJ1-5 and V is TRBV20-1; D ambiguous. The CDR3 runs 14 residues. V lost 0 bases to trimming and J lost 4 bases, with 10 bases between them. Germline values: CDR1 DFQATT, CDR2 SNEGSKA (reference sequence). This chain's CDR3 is CSARDPTFNQPQHF. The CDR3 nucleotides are TGCAGTGCTAGAGATCCAACTTTTAATCAGCCCCAGCATTTT.

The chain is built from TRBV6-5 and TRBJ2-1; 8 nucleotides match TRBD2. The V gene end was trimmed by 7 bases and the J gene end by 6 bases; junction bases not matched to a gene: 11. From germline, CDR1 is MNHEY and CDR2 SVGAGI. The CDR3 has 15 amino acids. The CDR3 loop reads CASTTTGTSSNEQFF. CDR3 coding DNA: TGTGCCAGCACTACCACCGGGACTAGTTCCAATGAGCAGTTCTTC.

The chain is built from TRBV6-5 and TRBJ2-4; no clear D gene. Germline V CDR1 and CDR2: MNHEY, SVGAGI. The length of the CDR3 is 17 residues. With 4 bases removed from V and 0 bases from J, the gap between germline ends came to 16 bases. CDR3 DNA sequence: TGTGCCAGCAGTTCCATACCCCAACTCCTAGCCAAAAACATTCAGTACTTC. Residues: CASSSIPQLLAKNIQYF.

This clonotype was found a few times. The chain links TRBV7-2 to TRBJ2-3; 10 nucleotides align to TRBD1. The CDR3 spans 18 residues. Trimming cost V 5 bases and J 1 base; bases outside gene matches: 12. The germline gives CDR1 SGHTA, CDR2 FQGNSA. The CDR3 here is CASSPPLGQGLGTDTQYF. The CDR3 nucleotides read TGTGCCAGCAGCCCTCCACTGGGACAGGGGCTTGGCACAGATACGCAGTATTTT.

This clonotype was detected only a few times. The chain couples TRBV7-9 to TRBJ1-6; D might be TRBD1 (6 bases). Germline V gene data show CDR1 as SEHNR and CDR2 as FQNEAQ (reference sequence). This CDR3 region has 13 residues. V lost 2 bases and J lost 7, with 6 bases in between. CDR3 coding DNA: TGTGCCAGCAGCTTAAGGGGGAATTCACCCCTCCACTTT. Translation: CASSLRGNSPLHF.

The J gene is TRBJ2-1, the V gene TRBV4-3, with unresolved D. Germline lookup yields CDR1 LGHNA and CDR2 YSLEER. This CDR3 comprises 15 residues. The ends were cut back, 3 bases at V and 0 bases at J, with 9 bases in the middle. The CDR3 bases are TGCGCCAGCAGCCATATTCAGAGCTCCTACAATGAGCAGTTCTTC. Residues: CASSHIQSSYNEQFF.

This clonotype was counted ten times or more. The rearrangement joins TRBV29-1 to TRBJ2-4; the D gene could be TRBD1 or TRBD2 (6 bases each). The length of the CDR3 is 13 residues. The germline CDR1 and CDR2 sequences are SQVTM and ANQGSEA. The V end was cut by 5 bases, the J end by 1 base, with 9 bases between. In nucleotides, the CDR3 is TGCAGCGTTCAAGGGGGGGCCAAAAACATTCAGTACTTC. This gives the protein CSVQGGAKNIQYF. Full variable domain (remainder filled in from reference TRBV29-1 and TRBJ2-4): SAVISQKPSRDICQRGTSLTIQCQVDSQVTMMFWYRQQPGQSLTLIATANQGSEATYESGFVIDKFPISRPNLTFSTLTVSNMSPEDSSIYLCSVQGGAKNIQYFGAGTRLSVL.

CDR3 in amino acids: CSALPGGEETQYF. As DNA, the CDR3 is TGCAGTGCCCTACCGGGGGGAGAGGAGACCCAGTACTTC. This chain links TRBV20-1 with TRBJ2-5; 7 bases agree with TRBD2. Germline V gives CDR1 DFQATT, CDR2 SNEGSKA (reference sequence). The CDR3 spans 13 residues. J was trimmed by 5 bases and V by 6 bases; bases with no gene match: 9.

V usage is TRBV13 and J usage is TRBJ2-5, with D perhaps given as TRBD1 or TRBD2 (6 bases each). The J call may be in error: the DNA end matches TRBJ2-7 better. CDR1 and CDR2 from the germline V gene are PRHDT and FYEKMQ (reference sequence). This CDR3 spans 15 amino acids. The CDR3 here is CASSPWGDTSAEQYF. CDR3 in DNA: TGTGCCAGCAGCCCCTGGGGGGACACCTCGGCCGAGCAGTACTTC.

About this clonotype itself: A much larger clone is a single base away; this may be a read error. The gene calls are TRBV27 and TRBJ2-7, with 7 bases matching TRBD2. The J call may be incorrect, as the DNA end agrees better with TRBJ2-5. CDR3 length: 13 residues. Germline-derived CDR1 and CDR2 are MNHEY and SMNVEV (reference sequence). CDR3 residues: CASRSGVQGTQYF. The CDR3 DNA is TGTGCCAGCAGGAGCGGGGTACAAGGGACCCAGTACTTC.

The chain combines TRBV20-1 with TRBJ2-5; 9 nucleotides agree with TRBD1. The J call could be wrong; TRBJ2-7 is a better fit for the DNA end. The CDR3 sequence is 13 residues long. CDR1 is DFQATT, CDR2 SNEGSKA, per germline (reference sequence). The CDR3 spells CSAPGQGSCEQYF. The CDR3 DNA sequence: TGCAGTGCGCCGGGACAGGGATCGTGCGAGCAGTACTTC.

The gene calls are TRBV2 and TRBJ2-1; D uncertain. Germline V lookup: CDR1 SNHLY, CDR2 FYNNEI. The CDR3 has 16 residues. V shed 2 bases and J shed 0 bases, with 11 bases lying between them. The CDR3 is CASSERLASSYNEQFF. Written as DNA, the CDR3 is TGTGCCAGCAGTGAAAGGTTGGCGAGCTCCTACAATGAGCAGTTCTTC.

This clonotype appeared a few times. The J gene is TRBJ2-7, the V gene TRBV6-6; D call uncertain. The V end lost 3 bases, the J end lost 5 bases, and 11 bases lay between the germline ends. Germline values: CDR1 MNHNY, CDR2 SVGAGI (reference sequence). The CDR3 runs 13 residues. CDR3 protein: CASSYAQFHEQYF. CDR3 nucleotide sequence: TGTGCCAGCAGTTATGCACAGTTCCACGAGCAGTACTTC.

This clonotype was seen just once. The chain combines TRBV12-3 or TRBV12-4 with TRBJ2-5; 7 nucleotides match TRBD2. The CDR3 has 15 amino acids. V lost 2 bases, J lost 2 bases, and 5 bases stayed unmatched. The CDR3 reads CASSLQAGRQETQYF. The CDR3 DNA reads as TGTGCCAGCAGTTTACAAGCGGGGAGGCAAGAGACCCAGTACTTC.

CDR3 loop: CASSNIQGEKLFF. The CDR3 coding sequence is TGTGCCAGCTCCAACATTCAAGGGGAAAAACTGTTTTTT. The V and J genes are TRBV28 and TRBJ1-4; no reliable D call. V lost 8 bases and J lost 8, with 15 bases in between. The CDR3 is 13 amino acids. The V gene's germline CDR1 is MDHEN and CDR2 SYDVKM.

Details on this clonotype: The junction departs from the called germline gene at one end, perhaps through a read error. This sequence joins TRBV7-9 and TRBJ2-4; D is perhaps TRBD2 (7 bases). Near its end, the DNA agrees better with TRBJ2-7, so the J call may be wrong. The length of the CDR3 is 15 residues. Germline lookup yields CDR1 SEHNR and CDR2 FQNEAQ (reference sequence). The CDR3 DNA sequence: TGTGCCGGCAGACTAGCCGCGGGGGCCCCCTACGAGCAGTACTTC. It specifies CAGRLAAGAPYEQYF.

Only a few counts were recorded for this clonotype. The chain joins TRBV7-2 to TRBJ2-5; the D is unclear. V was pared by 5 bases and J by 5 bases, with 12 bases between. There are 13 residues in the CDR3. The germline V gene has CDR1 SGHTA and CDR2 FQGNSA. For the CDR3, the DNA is TGTGCCAGCAGCCAAACTTTGGCTGAGACCCAGTACTTC. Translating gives CASSQTLAETQYF.

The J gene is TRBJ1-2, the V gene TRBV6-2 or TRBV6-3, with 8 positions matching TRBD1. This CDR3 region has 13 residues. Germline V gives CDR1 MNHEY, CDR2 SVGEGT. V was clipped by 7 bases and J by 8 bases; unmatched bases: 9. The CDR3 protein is CASTYAGQGGYTF. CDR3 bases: TGTGCCAGCACATACGCCGGACAGGGAGGCTACACCTTC.

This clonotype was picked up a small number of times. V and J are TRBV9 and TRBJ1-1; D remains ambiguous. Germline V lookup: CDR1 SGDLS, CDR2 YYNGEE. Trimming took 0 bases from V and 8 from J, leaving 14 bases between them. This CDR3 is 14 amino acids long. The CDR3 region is CASSVVSGSAEAFF. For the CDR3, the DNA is TGTGCCAGCAGCGTAGTTTCGGGTTCGGCAGAAGCTTTCTTT.

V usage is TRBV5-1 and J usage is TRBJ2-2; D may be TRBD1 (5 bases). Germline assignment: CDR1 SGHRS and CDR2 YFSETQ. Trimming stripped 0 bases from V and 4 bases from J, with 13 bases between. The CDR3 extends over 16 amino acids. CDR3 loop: CASSLGQGMATGELFF. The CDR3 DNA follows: TGCGCCAGCAGCTTGGGTCAGGGAATGGCCACCGGGGAGCTGTTTTTT.

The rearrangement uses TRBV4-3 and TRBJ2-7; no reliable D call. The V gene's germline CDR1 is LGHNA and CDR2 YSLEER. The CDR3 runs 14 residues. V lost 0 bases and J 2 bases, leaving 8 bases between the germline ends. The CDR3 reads CASSQEVSTYEQYF. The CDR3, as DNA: TGCGCCAGCAGCCAAGAGGTATCCACCTACGAGCAGTACTTC.